These T cell receptor beta chains were read from a single sample in a study of CD8 T cells in Susac syndrome. In TCRdb, the immunoSEQ multiplex PCR reads were re-called with MiXCR into one record per CDR3 protein. Among tens of thousands of distinct CDR3 sequences listed, 94% were seen once. Sequencing input: CD8+ T cells from PBMCs. All receptors derive from a human donor in good health. Each CDR3 is given with its conserved first and last residue. Each record gives: clone size, J gene, V gene, D gene, CDR3 protein, CDR3 DNA. D genes are given only for firm matches. Clone sizes are given selectively: once, few, many, or a class where the clone is expanded.

clone size: NA
J gene: TRBJ2-1
V gene: TRBV24-1
D gene: TRBD2
CDR3 protein: CATSSRTSGTVEQFF
CDR3 DNA: TGTGCCACCAGCTCTAGGACTAGCGGAACGGTTGAGCAGTTCTTC

clone size: once
J gene: TRBJ2-1
V gene: TRBV12-3/TRBV12-4
D gene: TRBD2
CDR3 protein: CASSFSGYEQFF
CDR3 DNA: TGTGCCAGCAGTTTTAGCGGGTATGAGCAGTTCTTC

clone size: NA
J gene: TRBJ1-1
V gene: TRBV12-3/TRBV12-4
D gene: NA
CDR3 protein: CASSEDPNTEAFF
CDR3 DNA: TGTGCCAGCAGTGAGGACCCGAACACTGAAGCTTTCTTT

clone size: NA
J gene: TRBJ2-1
V gene: TRBV2
D gene: NA
CDR3 protein: CASSDWSQEQFF
CDR3 DNA: TGTGCCAGCAGTGACTGGAGTCAGGAGCAGTTCTTC

clone size: NA
J gene: TRBJ1-2
V gene: TRBV9
D gene: NA
CDR3 protein: CASSDRVNGYTF
CDR3 DNA: TGTGCCAGCAGCGACAGGGTTAATGGCTACACCTTC

clone size: NA
J gene: TRBJ1-5
V gene: TRBV15
D gene: TRBD1
CDR3 protein: CATSKTGGRNQPQHF
CDR3 DNA: TGTGCCACCAGTAAGACAGGGGGCCGGAATCAGCCCCAGCATTTT

clone size: NA
J gene: TRBJ1-5
V gene: TRBV3-1
D gene: NA
CDR3 protein: CASSQDSWTGNQPQHF
CDR3 DNA: TGTGCCAGCAGCCAAGATTCCTGGACAGGCAATCAGCCCCAGCATTTT

clone size: NA
J gene: TRBJ2-1
V gene: TRBV15
D gene: TRBD2
CDR3 protein: CATKGTSGINEQFF
CDR3 DNA: TGTGCCACCAAGGGGACTAGCGGGATCAATGAGCAGTTCTTC

clone size: NA
J gene: TRBJ1-3
V gene: TRBV7-2
D gene: NA
CDR3 protein: CASSSLGSGNTIYF
CDR3 DNA: TGTGCCAGCAGCTCCCTTGGCTCTGGAAACACCATATATTTT

clone size: NA
J gene: TRBJ2-1
V gene: TRBV7-8
D gene: TRBD2
CDR3 protein: CASSSLSGRGNEQFF
CDR3 DNA: TGTGCCAGCAGCTCCCTCAGCGGGAGGGGGAATGAGCAGTTCTTC

clone size: NA
J gene: TRBJ2-7
V gene: TRBV4-1
D gene: NA
CDR3 protein: CASSQDQAYEQYF
CDR3 DNA: TGCGCCAGCAGCCAAGATCAGGCCTACGAGCAGTACTTC

clone size: NA
J gene: TRBJ2-1
V gene: TRBV9
D gene: TRBD2
CDR3 protein: CASSLEGLAGGPGEQFF
CDR3 DNA: TGTGCCAGCAGCCTAGAGGGACTAGCGGGGGGGCCTGGGGAGCAGTTCTTC

clone size: NA
J gene: TRBJ2-1
V gene: TRBV20-1
D gene: TRBD2
CDR3 protein: CSASGLAGASYNEQFF
CDR3 DNA: TGCAGTGCTTCCGGACTAGCGGGGGCCTCCTACAATGAGCAGTTCTTC

clone size: once
J gene: TRBJ1-4
V gene: TRBV12-3/TRBV12-4
D gene: NA
CDR3 protein: CASSLRQPATNEKLFF
CDR3 DNA: TGTGCCAGCAGTTTGAGGCAACCTGCAACTAATGAAAAACTGTTTTTT

clone size: NA
J gene: TRBJ2-1
V gene: TRBV5-1
D gene: NA
CDR3 protein: CASSLVVGMNEQFF
CDR3 DNA: TGCGCCAGCAGCTTGGTAGTGGGTATGAATGAGCAGTTCTTC

clone size: NA
J gene: TRBJ2-3
V gene: TRBV14
D gene: NA
CDR3 protein: CASSPFGKRPWNF
CDR3 DNA: TGTGCCAGCAGCCCGTTTGGGAAGCGACCCTGGAATTTT

clone size: NA
J gene: TRBJ1-5
V gene: TRBV12-3/TRBV12-4
D gene: NA
CDR3 protein: CASQSDNQPQHF
CDR3 DNA: TGTGCCAGCCAGAGCGACAATCAGCCCCAGCATTTT

clone size: once
J gene: TRBJ1-2
V gene: TRBV5-4
D gene: TRBD1
CDR3 protein: CASSNGQGVGGYTF
CDR3 DNA: TGTGCCAGCAGTAACGGACAGGGGGTAGGTGGCTACACCTTC

clone size: NA
J gene: TRBJ1-3
V gene: TRBV4-1
D gene: NA
CDR3 protein: CASSQDGHSGNTIYF
CDR3 DNA: TGCGCCAGCAGCCAAGATGGCCACTCTGGAAACACCATATATTTT

clone size: once
J gene: TRBJ2-1
V gene: TRBV5-4
D gene: TRBD2
CDR3 protein: CASSLRLAGGEQFF
CDR3 DNA: TGTGCCAGCAGCCTTAGACTAGCGGGAGGTGAGCAGTTCTTC

clone size: few
J gene: TRBJ1-2
V gene: TRBV7-2
D gene: NA
CDR3 protein: CASSLGQGNYGYTF
CDR3 DNA: TGTGCCAGCAGCTTGGGTCAGGGTAACTATGGCTACACCTTC

clone size: NA
J gene: TRBJ1-5
V gene: TRBV9
D gene: NA
CDR3 protein: CASSVAEFGPQHF
CDR3 DNA: TGTGCCAGCAGCGTAGCTGAGTTCGGGCCCCAGCATTTT

clone size: NA
J gene: TRBJ2-3
V gene: TRBV24-1
D gene: NA
CDR3 protein: CATSDFSLLGSAADTQYF
CDR3 DNA: TGTGCCACCAGTGATTTTAGTCTCCTCGGGAGTGCCGCAGATACGCAGTATTTT

clone size: NA
J gene: TRBJ1-2
V gene: TRBV9
D gene: NA
CDR3 protein: CASSVRSYGYTF
CDR3 DNA: TGTGCCAGCAGCGTCCGGTCCTATGGCTACACCTTC

clone size: NA
J gene: TRBJ2-7
V gene: TRBV7-6
D gene: NA
CDR3 protein: CASGLTPGLGGSYEQYF
CDR3 DNA: TGTGCCAGCGGACTTACACCAGGACTGGGGGGTTCCTACGAGCAGTACTTC

clone size: NA
J gene: TRBJ1-2
V gene: TRBV5-8
D gene: TRBD1
CDR3 protein: CASSREGGQSYGYTF
CDR3 DNA: TGTGCCAGCAGCAGAGAGGGGGGACAGAGCTATGGCTACACCTTC

clone size: NA
J gene: TRBJ2-3
V gene: TRBV27
D gene: TRBD1
CDR3 protein: CASSSPFQGARTDTQYF
CDR3 DNA: TGTGCCAGCAGTTCCCCATTCCAGGGGGCTCGCACAGATACGCAGTATTTT

clone size: NA
J gene: TRBJ1-2
V gene: TRBV7-8
D gene: NA
CDR3 protein: CASSLGGSRGYTF
CDR3 DNA: TGTGCCAGCAGCCTGGGGGGGTCCCGTGGCTACACCTTC

clone size: NA
J gene: TRBJ2-7
V gene: TRBV7-9
D gene: TRBD1
CDR3 protein: CASSLVGQGNLEQYF
CDR3 DNA: TGTGCCAGCAGCTTAGTGGGACAGGGGAATTTGGAGCAGTACTTC

clone size: NA
J gene: TRBJ2-1
V gene: TRBV7-9
D gene: NA
CDR3 protein: CASSGGYPLDEQFF
CDR3 DNA: TGTGCCAGCAGTGGGGGCTATCCCCTCGATGAGCAGTTCTTC

clone size: NA
J gene: TRBJ2-3
V gene: TRBV28
D gene: NA
CDR3 protein: CASSFRERPDTQYF
CDR3 DNA: TGTGCCAGCAGTTTCCGGGAGCGACCAGATACGCAGTATTTT

clone size: NA
J gene: TRBJ1-5
V gene: TRBV4-1
D gene: NA
CDR3 protein: CASSQVGGNQPQHF
CDR3 DNA: TGCGCCAGCAGCCAAGTTGGGGGCAATCAGCCCCAGCATTTT

clone size: NA
J gene: TRBJ2-3
V gene: TRBV5-1
D gene: TRBD2
CDR3 protein: CASSPRLAKRTDTQYF
CDR3 DNA: TGCGCCAGCAGCCCCAGACTAGCGAAGCGGACAGATACGCAGTATTTT

clone size: NA
J gene: TRBJ1-1
V gene: TRBV5-4
D gene: TRBD1
CDR3 protein: CASSFATGSTEAFF
CDR3 DNA: TGTGCCAGCAGCTTCGCGACAGGGAGCACTGAAGCTTTCTTT

clone size: NA
J gene: TRBJ1-2
V gene: TRBV29-1
D gene: NA
CDR3 protein: CSVEDARTYGYTF
CDR3 DNA: TGCAGCGTTGAAGACGCCCGGACCTATGGCTACACCTTC

clone size: NA
J gene: TRBJ1-2
V gene: TRBV28
D gene: NA
CDR3 protein: CASSWPRTTNYGYTF
CDR3 DNA: TGTGCCAGCAGTTGGCCTCGTACAACTAACTATGGCTACACCTTC

clone size: NA
J gene: TRBJ2-5
V gene: TRBV11-2
D gene: NA
CDR3 protein: CASSSGGETQYF
CDR3 DNA: TGTGCCAGCAGCTCCGGAGGAGAGACCCAGTACTTC

clone size: NA
J gene: TRBJ2-7
V gene: TRBV28
D gene: NA
CDR3 protein: CASSLLRPSDEQYF
CDR3 DNA: TGTGCCAGCAGCCTCTTGAGGCCTAGCGACGAGCAGTACTTC

clone size: NA
J gene: TRBJ1-4
V gene: TRBV7-9
D gene: NA
CDR3 protein: CASSLWPARNEKLFF
CDR3 DNA: TGTGCCAGCAGCTTATGGCCAGCCCGAAATGAAAAACTGTTTTTT

clone size: NA
J gene: TRBJ1-5
V gene: TRBV7-9
D gene: TRBD1
CDR3 protein: CASSRGQGQPQHF
CDR3 DNA: TGTGCCAGCAGCCGTGGACAGGGGCAGCCCCAGCATTTT

clone size: NA
J gene: TRBJ2-3
V gene: TRBV27
D gene: NA
CDR3 protein: CASSFTGLPTDTQYF
CDR3 DNA: TGTGCCAGCAGTTTCACAGGTCTACCCACAGATACGCAGTATTTT

clone size: once
J gene: TRBJ2-1
V gene: TRBV19
D gene: NA
CDR3 protein: CASSPHVRNEQFF
CDR3 DNA: TGTGCCAGTAGTCCACATGTCCGCAATGAGCAGTTCTTC

clone size: NA
J gene: TRBJ1-2
V gene: TRBV27
D gene: NA
CDR3 protein: CASSKGPGSALDGYTF
CDR3 DNA: TGTGCCAGCAGCAAGGGGCCGGGTTCCGCGTTGGATGGCTACACCTTC